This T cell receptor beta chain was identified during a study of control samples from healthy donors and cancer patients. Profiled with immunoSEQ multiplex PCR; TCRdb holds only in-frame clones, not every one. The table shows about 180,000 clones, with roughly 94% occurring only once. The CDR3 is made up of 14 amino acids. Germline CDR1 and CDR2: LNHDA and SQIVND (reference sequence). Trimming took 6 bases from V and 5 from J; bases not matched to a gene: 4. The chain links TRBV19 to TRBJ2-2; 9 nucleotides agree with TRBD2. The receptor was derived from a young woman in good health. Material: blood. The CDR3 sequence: CASRRGGVTGELFF. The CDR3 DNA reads TGTGCCAGTAGGCGGGGGGGCGTGACCGGGGAGCTGTTTTTT. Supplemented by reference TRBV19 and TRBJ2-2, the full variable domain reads DGGITQSPKYLFRKEGQNVTLSCEQNLNHDAMYWYRQDPGQGLRLIYYSQIVNDFQKGDIAEGYSVSREKKESFPLTVTSAQKNPTAFYLCASRRGGVTGELFFGEGSRLTVL.